Listed below are T cell receptor beta chains from one sample, sequenced in a study of memory CD4+ T cells and cytomegalovirus serostatus. TCRdb's table, derived via immunoSEQ multiplex PCR, lists solely in-frame clones and lacks some. The sample holds approximately 65,000 clones, over 60% seen once. Sequencing used memory CD4+ T cells from blood. The receptors were sampled from an adult in good health and CMV-seronegative. Each CDR3 is given without its conserved first and last residue. A D gene is named only where the DNA matches it firmly.

v_call: TRBV6-6
j_call: TRBJ1-2
d_call: .
cdr3_aa: ASSYEGNGYT

v_call: TRBV5-8
j_call: TRBJ1-2
d_call: .
cdr3_aa: ASSLRAGVAYGYT

v_call: TRBV7-2
j_call: TRBJ1-3
d_call: .
cdr3_aa: ASSLWGEGRKDTIY

v_call: TRBV5-1
j_call: TRBJ1-4
d_call: .
cdr3_aa: ASARGTPHNEKLF

v_call: TRBV28
j_call: TRBJ2-7
d_call: .
cdr3_aa: ASSSPPEQY

v_call: TRBV4-3
j_call: TRBJ1-4
d_call: TRBD1
cdr3_aa: ASSNNRGPNEKLF

v_call: TRBV29-1
j_call: TRBJ1-2
d_call: .
cdr3_aa: SARGGPKDYGYT

v_call: TRBV28
j_call: TRBJ1-5
d_call: TRBD1
cdr3_aa: ASSLLTGNNQPQH

v_call: TRBV6-6
j_call: TRBJ1-5
d_call: TRBD1
cdr3_aa: ASSLPGQGGNQPQH

v_call: TRBV13
j_call: TRBJ2-7
d_call: .
cdr3_aa: ASSLGTLSRY

v_call: TRBV6-5
j_call: TRBJ1-4
d_call: .
cdr3_aa: ASSYDQGEKLF

v_call: TRBV28
j_call: TRBJ1-2
d_call: .
cdr3_aa: ASGSRGRLAGYT

v_call: TRBV19
j_call: TRBJ2-3
d_call: .
cdr3_aa: ASSIGGTGAGDTQY

v_call: TRBV27
j_call: TRBJ2-7
d_call: .
cdr3_aa: ASRRGGQAYYEQY